This TCR beta chain was observed in a study of blood T cell repertoires in COVID-19. J lost 3 bases, V lost 4 bases, and 10 bases had no gene match. The CDR3 is made up of 16 amino acids. From germline, CDR1 is SGHNT and CDR2 YYREEE (reference sequence). Original analysis: How many nucleated cells were present was estimated from reference gene primer amplification. Assay: immunoSEQ multiplex PCR; the TCRdb copy retains only in-frame clones and omits some. That table is the source of V, J and clone size, and D and trimming were worked out from the DNA. There are fewer than 450,000 clones in the sample; 88% occur only once, and more than 5.5% lies in the top ten. The Seattle patients, enrolled during active infection, were followed longitudinally.

The receptor's source is a woman in her 70s with COVID-19, enrolled during active disease. The sequenced sample was peripheral blood. The chain is built from TRBV5-4 and TRBJ2-5, with TRBD2 matching over 9 bases. CDR3 nucleotides: TGTGCCAGCAGCCCCTTGGGAGCGGGGGGAAAAGAGACCCAGTACTTC. It encodes CASSPLGAGGKETQYF. Looking up the rest from reference TRBV5-4 and TRBJ2-5 gives the full variable domain: ETGVTQSPTHLIKTRGQQVTLRCSSQSGHNTVSWYQQALGQGPQFIFQYYREEENGRGNFPPRFSGLQFPNYSSELNVNALELDDSALYLCASSPLGAGGKETQYFGPGTRLLVL.